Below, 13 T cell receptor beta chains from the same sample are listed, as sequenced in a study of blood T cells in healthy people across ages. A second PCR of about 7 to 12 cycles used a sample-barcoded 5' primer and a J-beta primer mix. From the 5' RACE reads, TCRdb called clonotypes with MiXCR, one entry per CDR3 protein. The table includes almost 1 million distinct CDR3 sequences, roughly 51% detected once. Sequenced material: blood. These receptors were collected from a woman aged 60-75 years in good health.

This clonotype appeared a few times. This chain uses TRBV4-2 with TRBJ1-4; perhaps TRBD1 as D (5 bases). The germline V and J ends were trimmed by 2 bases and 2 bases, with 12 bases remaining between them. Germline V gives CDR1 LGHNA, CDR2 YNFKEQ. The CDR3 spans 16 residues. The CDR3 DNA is TGTGCCAGCAGCCAATGGAGAGGGGATACTAATGAAAAACTGTTTTTT. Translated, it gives CASSQWRGDTNEKLFF.

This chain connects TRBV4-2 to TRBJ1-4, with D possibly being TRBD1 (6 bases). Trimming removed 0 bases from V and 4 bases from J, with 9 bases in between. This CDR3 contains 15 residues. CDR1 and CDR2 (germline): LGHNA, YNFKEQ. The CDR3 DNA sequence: TGTGCCAGCAGCCAAGATTTACAGGGTAATGAAAAACTGTTTTTT. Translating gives CASSQDLQGNEKLFF.

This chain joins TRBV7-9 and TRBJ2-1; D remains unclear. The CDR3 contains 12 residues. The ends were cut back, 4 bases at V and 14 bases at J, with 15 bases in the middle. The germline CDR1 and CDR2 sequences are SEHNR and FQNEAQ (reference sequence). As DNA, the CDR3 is TGTGCCAGCAGCTCCAACTGGGATATTGAGTTCTTC. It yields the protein CASSSNWDIEFF.

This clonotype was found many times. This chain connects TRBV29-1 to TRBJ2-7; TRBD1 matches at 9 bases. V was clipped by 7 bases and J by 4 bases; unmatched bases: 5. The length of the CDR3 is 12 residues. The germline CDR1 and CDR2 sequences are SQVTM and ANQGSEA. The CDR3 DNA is TGCAGCGCAGGACAGGGGATTTACGAGCAGTACTTC. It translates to CSAGQGIYEQYF.

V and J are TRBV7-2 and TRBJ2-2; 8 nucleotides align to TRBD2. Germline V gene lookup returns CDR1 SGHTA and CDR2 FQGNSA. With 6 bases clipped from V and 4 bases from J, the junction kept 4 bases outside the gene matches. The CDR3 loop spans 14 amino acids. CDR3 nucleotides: TGTGCCAGCAGGGGGACTAGAGGCACCGGGGAGCTGTTTTTT. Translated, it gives CASRGTRGTGELFF. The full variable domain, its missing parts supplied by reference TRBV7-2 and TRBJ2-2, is GAGVSQSPSNKVTEKGKDVELRCDPISGHTALYWYRQSLGQGLEFLIYFQGNSAPDKSGLPSDRFSAERTGGSVSTLTIQRTQQEDSAVYLCASRGTRGTGELFFGEGSRLTVL.

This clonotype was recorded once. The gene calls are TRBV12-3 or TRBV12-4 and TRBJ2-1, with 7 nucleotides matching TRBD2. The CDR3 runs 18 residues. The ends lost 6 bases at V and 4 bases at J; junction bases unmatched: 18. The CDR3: CASSGLGPGGRGYNEQFF. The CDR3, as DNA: TGTGCCAGCAGCGGTTTAGGACCGGGCGGGAGAGGATACAATGAGCAGTTCTTC.

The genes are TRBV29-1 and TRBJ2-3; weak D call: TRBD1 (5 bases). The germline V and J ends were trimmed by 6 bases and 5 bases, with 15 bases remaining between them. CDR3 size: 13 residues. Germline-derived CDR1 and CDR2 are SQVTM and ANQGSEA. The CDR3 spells CSVGRASIDTQYF. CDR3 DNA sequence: TGCAGCGTCGGCAGGGCATCGATAGATACGCAGTATTTT.

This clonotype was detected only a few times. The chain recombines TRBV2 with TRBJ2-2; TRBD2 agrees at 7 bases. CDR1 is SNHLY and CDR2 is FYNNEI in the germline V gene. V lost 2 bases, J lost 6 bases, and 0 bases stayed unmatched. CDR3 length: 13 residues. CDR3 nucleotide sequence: TGTGCCAGCAGTGAACGGGGGGCCGGGGAGCTGTTTTTT. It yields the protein CASSERGAGELFF.

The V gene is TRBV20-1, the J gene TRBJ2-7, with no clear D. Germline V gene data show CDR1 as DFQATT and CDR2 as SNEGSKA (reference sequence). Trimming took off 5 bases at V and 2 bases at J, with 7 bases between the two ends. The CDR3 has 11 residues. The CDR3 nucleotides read TGCAGTGCTGGAACCACCTACGAGCAGTACTTC. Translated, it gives CSAGTTYEQYF.

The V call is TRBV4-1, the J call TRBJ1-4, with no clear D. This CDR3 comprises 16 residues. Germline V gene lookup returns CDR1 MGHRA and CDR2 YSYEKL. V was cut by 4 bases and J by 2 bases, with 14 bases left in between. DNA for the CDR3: TGCGCCAGCAGCCCCCGGCATGGAGGCACTAATGAAAAACTGTTTTTT. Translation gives CASSPRHGGTNEKLFF.

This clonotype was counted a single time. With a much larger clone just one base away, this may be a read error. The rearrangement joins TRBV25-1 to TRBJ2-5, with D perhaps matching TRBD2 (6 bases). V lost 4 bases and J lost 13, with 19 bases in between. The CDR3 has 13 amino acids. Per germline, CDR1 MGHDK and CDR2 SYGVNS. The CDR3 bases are TGTGCCAGCAGTGTACGGGGGTCATACGAGCGGTACTTC. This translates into CASSVRGSYERYF.

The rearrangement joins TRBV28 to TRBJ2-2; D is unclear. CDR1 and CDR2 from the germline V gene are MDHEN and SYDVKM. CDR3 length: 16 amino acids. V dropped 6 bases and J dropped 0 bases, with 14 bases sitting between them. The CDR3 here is CASSSTEPTNTGELFF. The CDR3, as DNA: TGTGCCAGCAGCTCGACGGAGCCTACGAACACCGGGGAGCTGTTTTTT.

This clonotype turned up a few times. In DNA, the CDR3 is TGTGCCAGCAGTTACGTGGATCCCCAGGCAGAGACCCAGTACTTC. Translating it yields CASSYVDPQAETQYF. The chain recombines TRBV6-6 with TRBJ2-5; D ambiguous. In germline, CDR1 is MNHNY, CDR2 SVGAGI (reference sequence). V was trimmed by 2 bases and J by 4 bases, leaving 14 bases between them. This CDR3 is built from 15 residues.